The TCR beta chain under discussion was sequenced for a study of T cell changes during pregnancy in multiple sclerosis. Sequenced by immunoSEQ multiplex PCR; TCRdb stores in-frame clones only, minus some. The sample contains around 80,000 clones, 85% to 95% of which appear only once. The CDR3 sequence is 14 residues long. Losses at the gene ends were 4 bases for V and 4 bases for J; bases not matched to a gene: 3. CDR1 is SGHVS, CDR2 FQNEAQ, per germline. The material was peripheral blood, obtained in the second trimester of pregnancy. The chain recombines TRBV7-8 with TRBJ2-7; 11 bases line up with TRBD1. The TCR was taken from a female donor in good health, enrolled as a control in a pregnancy study. CDR3 residues: CASSSRDRGYEQYF. The DNA of the CDR3 is TGTGCCAGCAGCTCCCGGGACAGGGGGTACGAGCAGTACTTC. Drawing the rest from reference TRBV7-8 and TRBJ2-7, the complete variable domain is GAGVSQSPRYKVAKRGQDVALRCDPISGHVSLFWYQQALGQGPEFLTYFQNEAQLDKSGLPSDRFFAERPEGSVSTLKIQRTQQEDSAVYLCASSSRDRGYEQYFGPGTRLTVT.